The entry below describes one T cell receptor beta chain. V shed 5 bases, J shed 5 bases, and the junction held 8 bases outside the gene matches. The CDR3 runs 15 residues. Germline lookup yields CDR1 SGHRS and CDR2 YFSETQ. This record belongs to a study of blood T cell repertoires in COVID-19. Study at large: Samples came from the United States, Italy and Spain, spanning acute and convalescent COVID-19. The cDNA or gDNA used as material had been derived from T cells, B-cell-depleted T cells, or PBMCs.

Authors' processing steps: The authors estimated nucleated cell counts from reference gene primer amplification. Assay: immunoSEQ multiplex PCR; the TCRdb copy retains only in-frame clones and omits some. V and J calls and clone size follow that table, whereas D and trimming were derived from the DNA. The table includes about 120,000 clones, around four fifths detected once. Sequencing used peripheral blood. This TCR came from a man aged 25 to 40 with acute or convalescent COVID-19. This chain links TRBV5-1 with TRBJ2-2; 8 bases agree with TRBD1. Here the CDR3 reads CASRPDRVATGELFF. CDR3 DNA sequence: TGCGCCAGCAGACCGGACAGGGTCGCGACCGGGGAGCTGTTTTTT. Complete variable domain (other parts from reference TRBV5-1 and TRBJ2-2): KAGVTQTPRYLIKTRGQQVTLSCSPISGHRSVSWYQQTPGQGLQFLFEYFSETQRNKGNFPGRFSGRQFSNSRSEMNVSTLELGDSALYLCASRPDRVATGELFFGEGSRLTVL.